A selection of T cell receptor beta chains follows, all from one sample in a study of CD8+ T cells in alopecia areata. The repertoire was sequenced with immunoSEQ multiplex PCR; TCRdb's copy has only in-frame clones and lacks some. The repertoire holds about 210,000 clones, with around 65% as singletons. This material consisted of CD4+ T cells sorted from blood, taken around week 46, from a patient treated with tofacitinib. Source of these receptors: a human donor with alopecia areata. The CDR3 runs from the conserved cysteine through the conserved F or W. The D gene is left open where the match is weak. Not every row has a clone size; where given, it reads once, few, many or a size class.

cdr3_nt cdr3_aa clone_size d_call j_call v_call
TGTGCCAGCAGTTTTTATCCCACAGAAGCCAACTCCTACGAGCAGTACTTC CASSFYPTEANSYEQYF . . TRBJ2-7 TRBV27
TGTGCCAGTTCCCGAGCCCCAGATACGCAGTATTTT CASSRAPDTQYF once . TRBJ2-3 TRBV6-5
TGCAGCGCTGCCGTTTCATATGGATCCCTTGAGCCCCAGCATTTT CSAAVSYGSLEPQHF . . TRBJ1-5 TRBV29-1
TGTGCCAGCAGTATAGGTACAGATACGCAGTATTTT CASSIGTDTQYF . . TRBJ2-3 TRBV2
TGTGCCAGCTCACCAAGGTCACAGACAAATGAGCAGTTCTTC CASSPRSQTNEQFF . . TRBJ2-1 TRBV18
TGCAGCGTTGAGGTGGGGCCTTACGAGCAGTACTTC CSVEVGPYEQYF . . TRBJ2-7 TRBV29-1
TGCAGCGTTGAATCGGGGAGGCTAAATGGCTACACCTTC CSVESGRLNGYTF . . TRBJ1-2 TRBV29-1
TGTGCCAGTGTTCTGTGGCGGGGCAATCAGCCCCAGCATTTT CASVLWRGNQPQHF few . TRBJ1-5 TRBV28
TGTGCCAGCAGGGGACAGGGGGCGGTTGGCTACACCTTC CASRGQGAVGYTF once TRBD1 TRBJ1-2 TRBV6-5
TGTGCCAGCAGTGTGGCAGTTTATAGCAATCAGCCCCAGCATTTT CASSVAVYSNQPQHF . . TRBJ1-5 TRBV6-1
TGTGCCAGCAGAACCGCCGGTTACAATGAGCAGTTCTTC CASRTAGYNEQFF . . TRBJ2-1 TRBV5-4
TGTGCCAGCAGTGCTAGAGGGACCAACGTCCTGACTTTC CASSARGTNVLTF . . TRBJ2-6 TRBV2
TGCAGCGCCTCCCGAGGAGGCGCGAACACCGGGGAGCTGTTTTTT CSASRGGANTGELFF . . TRBJ2-2 TRBV29-1
TGCAGCGTTGAAGAGTCCGCGGATACGCAGTATTTT CSVEESADTQYF . . TRBJ2-3 TRBV29-1
TGTGCCAGCAGCTTAGATGCAGGGGTGAGCTACGAGCAGTACTTC CASSLDAGVSYEQYF . . TRBJ2-7 TRBV7-6
TGTGCCAGCAGCTTAGACAGAGCTAATGAGCAGTTCTTC CASSLDRANEQFF . . TRBJ2-1 TRBV7-7
TGTGCCAGCAGTTACTCGACCACTGAAGCTTTCTTT CASSYSTTEAFF . . TRBJ1-1 TRBV6-6
TGTGCCAGCAGCCAAGCCTCCTTCGCGGGGGCTACCCTCCACTTT CASSQASFAGATLHF . . TRBJ1-6 TRBV14
TGTGCCAGCAGCTACACCGACGGTTACGAGCAGTACTTC CASSYTDGYEQYF . . TRBJ2-7 TRBV7-2
TGTGCCAGCAGTCAACGGGACAGGGGGCATGGCTACACCTTC CASSQRDRGHGYTF . TRBD1 TRBJ1-2 TRBV27
TGTGCCAGCAGCTTGTCAGGGAGGGGTGAAAAACTGTTTTTT CASSLSGRGEKLFF . . TRBJ1-4 TRBV7-8
TGTGCCAGCAGCTTAACCTCTGGACACCGAGGACCCTTT CASSLTSGHRGPF . . TRBJ1-1 TRBV7-8
TGCAGCGTTGTTTCGATGCTAGGGAGCTCCTACAATGAGCAGTTCTTC CSVVSMLGSSYNEQFF . . TRBJ2-1 TRBV29-1
TGTGCCAGCAGCGCGCGTAGAGATACGCAGTATTTT CASSARRDTQYF few . TRBJ2-3 TRBV7-2
TGTGCCAGCAGCCAAGCACTAGCGGGGGCCAATGAGCAGTTCTTC CASSQALAGANEQFF few TRBD2 TRBJ2-1 TRBV14
TGCAGCGTTGAGCTAGTCCGACAAGAGACCCAGTACTTC CSVELVRQETQYF few . TRBJ2-5 TRBV29-1
TGTGCCTTAAAAACCGGGACGTACAACAATGAGCAGTTCTTC CALKTGTYNNEQFF . . TRBJ2-1 TRBV30
TGCAGCGTACGTGCGGGCCCTTCCTCCTATGGCTACACCTTC CSVRAGPSSYGYTF . . TRBJ1-2 TRBV29-1
TGTGCCAGCAGCTTATCTAACTATGGCTACACCTTC CASSLSNYGYTF few . TRBJ1-2 TRBV7-2
TGTGCCAGCAGCTTTCTTAGCGGGGGAAACAATGAGCAGTTCTTC CASSFLSGGNNEQFF . TRBD2 TRBJ2-1 TRBV7-2
TGTGCCTGGATGGGACTAGCGGGGAACACCGGGGAGCTGTTTTTT CAWMGLAGNTGELFF once TRBD2 TRBJ2-2 TRBV30
TGTGCCAGCAGCGTAGAGCTGGGATCGCAAGGCTACACCTTC CASSVELGSQGYTF once . TRBJ1-2 TRBV9
TGTGCCACCAGCAGAGCGAGAGTAGGAGATACGCAGTATTTT CATSRARVGDTQYF . . TRBJ2-3 TRBV15
TGCAGCGTTGATCCTACAGGGGGCTCCTACGAGCAGTACTTC CSVDPTGGSYEQYF . TRBD1 TRBJ2-7 TRBV29-1
TGTGCCAGCATGGGGTTTAGGTCACAGGGGACTGAAGCTTTCTTT CASMGFRSQGTEAFF . TRBD1 TRBJ1-1 TRBV25-1
TGTGCCAGCAGTTTAATACAGCTCAAGTACAATGAGCAGTTCTTC CASSLIQLKYNEQFF . . TRBJ2-1 TRBV28
TGCGCCAGCAGCCAAGTCATCCCCTACGAGCAGTACTTC CASSQVIPYEQYF . . TRBJ2-7 TRBV4-1
TGTGCCAGCAGCTTTGGGCGGTTCACCGGGGAGCTGTTTTTT CASSFGRFTGELFF . . TRBJ2-2 TRBV11-2
TGCAGCGTTGCGGGACGAGTCACAGATACGCAGTATTTT CSVAGRVTDTQYF few . TRBJ2-3 TRBV29-1
TGCAGCGTTGCCGGGACAGGGGGCCGCTATAGCAATCAGCCCCAGCATTTT CSVAGTGGRYSNQPQHF . TRBD1 TRBJ1-5 TRBV29-1
TGCAGCGTTGAACGGGGGTCGTACGAGCAGTACTTC CSVERGSYEQYF . . TRBJ2-7 TRBV29-1
TGTGCCAGCAGTGACAGGGCCTACAATGAGCAGTTCTTC CASSDRAYNEQFF few . TRBJ2-1 TRBV6-1
TGTGCCTGGGAGTTGGGCCACTACGAGCAGTACTTC CAWELGHYEQYF . . TRBJ2-7 TRBV30
TGTGCCTGGAGTACAGGCCCCAATCAGCCCCAGCATTTT CAWSTGPNQPQHF . . TRBJ1-5 TRBV30
TGCAGCGTTGACGGGGTGGAGGGTGAAAAACTGTTTTTT CSVDGVEGEKLFF few . TRBJ1-4 TRBV29-1
TGTGCCAGCAGTGAATGGGGAGTCGATGGCTACACCTTC CASSEWGVDGYTF . . TRBJ1-2 TRBV25-1
TGTGCCAGCAGCCCCGGGGGATCCTACAATGAGCAGTTCTTC CASSPGGSYNEQFF . . TRBJ2-1 TRBV5-5
TGCGCCAGCAGCCAAGCCGGGACAGGGGGCGAGGGGTTGGAAGCTTTCTTT CASSQAGTGGEGLEAFF . TRBD1 TRBJ1-1 TRBV4-3
TGCAGCGTTGGCCAGGGGCCAGAGACCCAGTACTTC CSVGQGPETQYF . . TRBJ2-5 TRBV29-1
TGTGCCAGCAGCTTATCGGTTCTTCGACCCCGAGGCGGCTACACCTTC CASSLSVLRPRGGYTF once . TRBJ1-2 TRBV7-2
TGCAGCGTTGATGGGGTAGGCCCCATTCTGTCAACTTTT CSVDGVGPILSTF . . TRBJ1-1 TRBV29-1
TGCGCCAGCAGCCCTACGGGCAACGGAGCTTCACCCCTCCACTTT CASSPTGNGASPLHF few . TRBJ1-6 TRBV4-3